This is a list of T cell receptor beta chains from one sample in a study of cytomegalovirus exposure and HLA in healthy donors. Profiled with immunoSEQ multiplex PCR; TCRdb holds only in-frame clones, not every one. The repertoire holds 150,000 or so clones, with under 80% as singletons. The sequencing input was PBMCs. The source of these receptors is a young man in good health and CMV-seropositive. The CDR3 runs from the conserved cysteine through the conserved F or W. The D gene is left open where the match is weak. The listing skips clone size in some rows; elsewhere it reads once, few, many or a size class.

J gene | D gene | clone size | V gene | CDR3 DNA | CDR3 protein
TRBJ1-1 | TRBD1 | . | TRBV27 | TGTGCCAGCAGTTCGGGACAGTTGGCTGAAGCTTTCTTT | CASSSGQLAEAFF
TRBJ2-1 | TRBD2 | . | TRBV10-3 | TGTGCCATCAGTCGAGCGGGAGAGCAGGACGATGAGCAGTTCTTC | CAISRAGEQDDEQFF
TRBJ1-5 | . | . | TRBV19 | TGTGCCAGTGGTGGACTTTTCGGGCAGCCCCAGCATTTT | CASGGLFGQPQHF
TRBJ1-6 | . | . | TRBV7-9 | TGTGCCAGCAGCTTAAGGCACTATGGTTCACCCCTCCACTTT | CASSLRHYGSPLHF
TRBJ1-6 | . | . | TRBV14 | TGTGCCAGCAGCCGTCAGCCGGGTGTCAATTCACCCCTCCACTTT | CASSRQPGVNSPLHF
TRBJ2-3 | . | . | TRBV25-1 | TGTGCCAGCAGGAGGCAGAATCAATTGGATACGCAGTATTTT | CASRRQNQLDTQYF
TRBJ2-2 | . | . | TRBV10-3 | TGTGCCATCAGCCTACAGGGTACCGGGGAGCTGTTTTTT | CAISLQGTGELFF
TRBJ2-1 | TRBD2 | . | TRBV19 | TGTGCCAGTAGTATAACAGGACGGGAGGAGGCCTACAATGAGCAGTTCTTC | CASSITGREEAYNEQFF
TRBJ1-5 | TRBD1 | once | TRBV6-1 | TGTGCCAGCAGTTTCGGACAGGAAAATCAGCCCCAGCATTTT | CASSFGQENQPQHF
TRBJ2-1 | TRBD1 | . | TRBV7-6 | TGTGCCAGCAGCTTTGGCGGGACAGGGAAAAATGAGCAGTTCTTC | CASSFGGTGKNEQFF
TRBJ1-2 | . | . | TRBV5-1 | TGCGCCAGCACCACCAGTAGCTTGGCTAACTATGGCTACACCTTC | CASTTSSLANYGYTF
TRBJ2-7 | . | few | TRBV13 | TGTGCCAGCAGCTTAGAGAGTTACGAGCAGTACTTC | CASSLESYEQYF
TRBJ2-7 | TRBD2 | . | TRBV19 | TGTGCCAGTAGTATAGTGGGGCGTGGCGGGGGGGCCAACGAGCAGTACTTC | CASSIVGRGGGANEQYF
TRBJ2-1 | . | . | TRBV5-4 | TGTGCCAGCAGGATTGGTAGCGCTAGTATCGATGAGCAGTTCTTC | CASRIGSASIDEQFF
TRBJ1-1 | TRBD1 | . | TRBV11-2 | TGTGCCAGCAGCTTATCGACAGGGGTAACTGAAGCTTTCTTT | CASSLSTGVTEAFF
TRBJ2-3 | TRBD2 | . | TRBV5-4 | TGTGCCAGCAGCCCTAGGAGACTAGCGGGGGGAAGCACAGATACGCAGTATTTT | CASSPRRLAGGSTDTQYF
TRBJ2-3 | TRBD2 | . | TRBV7-2 | TGTGCCAGCACTAACCGCGGGAGGGTCACAGATACGCAGTATTTT | CASTNRGRVTDTQYF
TRBJ1-3 | . | . | TRBV7-9 | TGTGCCAGCAGCCCAAGGCGGGGCAGCTCTGGAAACACCATATATTTT | CASSPRRGSSGNTIYF
TRBJ2-1 | TRBD2 | few | TRBV30 | TGTGCCCGGAATAGGGCTAGCGGAAACAATGAGCAGTTCTTC | CARNRASGNNEQFF
TRBJ2-4 | . | once | TRBV7-6 | TGTGCCAGCAGCCCTCGGGCTGGAGGGAACATTCAGTACTTC | CASSPRAGGNIQYF
TRBJ2-6 | TRBD1 | . | TRBV18 | TGTGCCACGACCCCGGGACAGCCTAACTCTGGGGCCAACGTCCTGACTTTC | CATTPGQPNSGANVLTF
TRBJ2-2 | . | few | TRBV11-1 | TGTGCCAGCAGCCCCGTAGGTCCCCCGAGGGACACCGGGGAGCTGTTTTTT | CASSPVGPPRDTGELFF
TRBJ1-1 | . | . | TRBV9 | TGTGCCAGCAGCCCTTACATGAACACTGAAGCTTTCTTT | CASSPYMNTEAFF
TRBJ2-4 | TRBD2 | . | TRBV15 | TGTGCCACCGGGCGGGGGAGCCGCCTAGGGGCCAAAAACATTCAGTACTTC | CATGRGSRLGAKNIQYF
TRBJ1-2 | . | few | TRBV7-8 | TGTGCCAGCAGCTTAGGATTGGGCGATGGTGGCTACACCTTC | CASSLGLGDGGYTF
TRBJ2-4 | . | . | TRBV9 | TGTGCCAGCAGCGTAGACGGGGTACCGGCCAAAAACATTCAGTACTTC | CASSVDGVPAKNIQYF
TRBJ2-5 | . | few | TRBV5-1 | TGCGCCAGCAGCGGGCCAGGGCTAGAGACCCAGTACTTC | CASSGPGLETQYF
TRBJ1-2 | TRBD1 | few | TRBV5-4 | TGTGCCAGCAGCCCCGGTGGAGGACAGGGCGTCGCCTACACCTTC | CASSPGGGQGVAYTF
TRBJ1-3 | TRBD1 | . | TRBV7-9 | TGTGCCAGCAGTCTACAGGGGAACACCATATATTTT | CASSLQGNTIYF
TRBJ2-7 | . | . | TRBV27 | TGTGCCAGCAGTTTAAGGGGCGCCTACGAGCAGTACTTC | CASSLRGAYEQYF
TRBJ2-3 | TRBD1 | . | TRBV6-6 | TGTGCCAGCAGTTACTCGAAGACAGGGGCCATGGATACGCAGTATTTT | CASSYSKTGAMDTQYF
TRBJ2-7 | . | . | TRBV11-2 | TGTGCCAGCAGCTTAGCACACCAATCCTACGAGCAGTACTTC | CASSLAHQSYEQYF
TRBJ1-3 | . | few | TRBV5-5 | TGTGCCAGCAGCTTGGCGGGAATTGATGGAAACACCATATATTTT | CASSLAGIDGNTIYF